This TCR beta chain was sequenced in a study of OX40 agonist ivuxolimab in advanced cancers. Background on the study: Two cutaneous melanoma patients and one hepatocellular carcinoma patient, three in all, had partial responses.

The table came from immunoSEQ multiplex PCR; TCRdb's copy has only in-frame clones and leaves some out. The repertoire consists of roughly 80,000 clones, with roughly 89% occurring once and the leading ten covering less than 3%. This clone was counted between two and nine times. The CDR3 totals 16 residues. With 5 bases clipped from V and 4 bases from J, the junction kept 6 bases outside the gene matches. CDR1 and CDR2 from the germline V gene are LNHDA and SQIVND (reference sequence). This chain joins TRBV19 and TRBJ2-2; TRBD2 agrees at 11 bases. The receptor was derived from an adult with an advanced solid tumor such as melanoma, head and neck, liver or kidney cancer. The sequences come from CD4+ or CD8+ T cells sorted from blood, collected in a trial of the OX40 agonist ivuxolimab. In DNA, the CDR3 is TGTGCCAGTAGTCTCTGGACTAGCGGGTCCACCGGGGAGCTGTTTTTT. Protein: CASSLWTSGSTGELFF. The full variable domain, with the rest looked up from reference TRBV19 and TRBJ2-2, is DGGITQSPKYLFRKEGQNVTLSCEQNLNHDAMYWYRQDPGQGLRLIYYSQIVNDFQKGDIAEGYSVSREKKESFPLTVTSAQKNPTAFYLCASSLWTSGSTGELFFGEGSRLTVL.